This T cell receptor beta chain came from a study of sequential checkpoint blockade in melanoma. Study-wide context: Matched biopsies came pretreatment and at week 13 for approximately 20 patients. Study-level findings and limits: Pretreatment TIL clonality tracked with response in the nivolumab-first arm.

The assay was immunoSEQ multiplex PCR, and TCRdb's table has in-frame clones only and misses some. Altogether 6,500 to 9,000 clones are present, 23% being singletons, with the ten largest covering over 4.5%. CDR1 and CDR2 from the germline V gene are MNHGY and SAAAGT. Trimming pared 2 bases from V and 5 bases from J, leaving 9 bases between. This CDR3 is 13 amino acids long. This clone was recorded a few times. Its target is unknown. The treatment is: randomized to nivolumab then ipilimumab (arm A) or the reverse (arm B). The sequenced sample was tumor tissue (inferred from file names), obtained from a patient given nivolumab and ipilimumab in sequence. This receptor was obtained from a human donor with melanoma. The chain carries TRBV6-8 and TRBJ1-1; no definite D call. The CDR3 DNA is TGTGCCAGCAGTTACGTTTCGGGAACTGAAGCTTTCTTT. Amino acids: CASSYVSGTEAFF.